This TCR beta chain was identified during a study of OX40 agonist ivuxolimab in advanced cancers. Note on this clone: What it binds is unknown.

Overall study results and limits: People who partly responded at 0.1-3.0 mg/kg had some of the least clonal expansion seen.

This CDR3 is 17 amino acids long. The V and J ends lost 2 bases and 6 bases, in that order; junction bases with no gene match: 13. The germline gives CDR1 SGHTA, CDR2 FQGNSA. The assay was immunoSEQ multiplex PCR, and TCRdb's table has in-frame clones only and misses some. The sample yields tens of thousands of clones, about 88% seen once. The genes are TRBV7-2 and TRBJ1-2, with 9 bases aligning to TRBD1. This specimen consisted of CD4+ or CD8+ T cells sorted from blood, obtained in a trial of the OX40 agonist ivuxolimab. The sequence came from an adult with an advanced solid tumor such as melanoma, head and neck, liver or kidney cancer. The CDR3: CASSLQGQGLGKNGYTF. For the CDR3, the DNA is TGTGCCAGCAGCTTACAAGGACAGGGGCTGGGGAAGAATGGCTACACCTTC.